This T cell receptor (beta chain) stems from a study of regulatory T cells in long-lasting Graves disease (dated by TCRdb to the early 2020s). Study-wide context: Antithyroid drugs had been taken for less than 3 months by newly diagnosed Graves' disease patients. Peripheral blood TCR sequencing and RNA sequencing compared persistent Graves' disease patients with newly diagnosed Graves' disease patients. The study was registered as a clinical trial and conducted in China. TCR sequencing covered about 13 persistent and some 20 newly diagnosed Graves' disease patients, some 35 samples in total.

V is cut back by 5 bases and J by 1 base, with 8 bases in the junction unmatched. The germline V gene gives CDR1 as SGHTA and CDR2 as FQGNSA. Inclusive of the bounding cysteine and phenylalanine, the CDR3 is 19 residues long. Just the 57-base CDR3 DNA is kept, in frame starting at base 1. Here is what the overall study found, with its caveats: TRBV28, TRBJ1-2 and TRBJ2-5 were preferentially used in persistent disease, while TRBV20-1 and TRBJ2-1 were favored in newly diagnosed disease. Only the TCR beta chain was sequenced and analyzed. The small sample size was acknowledged by the authors as a limitation that may reduce accuracy. Only peripheral blood was studied, because thyroid tissue, the primary lesion, was inaccessible. More public clonotypes were shared among persistent patients (2,741) than among newly diagnosed patients (966). Lower TCR Shannon entropy and fewer highly expanded clones were observed in persistent Graves' disease patients than in newly diagnosed patients, which suggested clonal expansion.

Libraries were prepared through multiplex PCR. TCRdb records Illumina HiSeq 4000 as the sequencer. To build TCR beta libraries, CDR3 regions were amplified by Arm-PCR using iRepertoire HTBI primers. PCR products were gel purified before sequencing. Concerning the study's data processing: Gene usage analysis of CDR3 amino acid clonotypes relied on the roughly 58 TRBV and around 14 TRBJ segments identified across samples. COPE and FqMerger were used to merge filtered high-quality paired reads into contigs. BLAST was used to align contigs to the IMGT TRBV, TRBD and TRBJ reference genes, and CDR3 was defined following IMGT. Any clonotype with a frequency above 0.1% was classified as a highly expanded clone. Shannon entropy served as the measure of repertoire diversity, while the Gini coefficient captured V-J evenness. Clonotypes shared by more than one individual were considered public. In TCRdb, the public reads were trimmed at Q25 with fastp and aligned with MiXCR, with productive beta chains retained. Entries are consolidated by CDR3 protein sequence, retaining the most common genes and DNA. None of the V and J calls come from the authors' own analysis; TCRdb made them. In all, the sample holds over 500,000 distinct CDR3 sequences, and roughly 16% of those were seen once. Jointly, the top ten make up approximately 12% of the sample.

On this clonotype itself: There is no known antigen for this receptor. Per-base qualities were not stored, and no clone one base away is much larger.

What the time point label conveys for this sample: newly diagnosed GD, antithyroid drugs for less than 3 months. For both TCR sequencing and RNA sequencing, RNA was extracted from PBMCs using TRIzol. The diagnosis of Graves' disease followed American Thyroid Association guidelines. Patients for the study were recruited at an endocrinology department in Xi'an, China. From each patient, about 9.7 milliliters of peripheral blood was collected into an EDTA anticoagulant tube. PBMCs were isolated by Ficoll Paque Plus density gradient separation without further T cell sorting. An Agilent 2100 Bioanalyzer and agarose gel were used to check RNA quality, while a NanoDrop 2000 measured RNA concentration. The sample was also reused in another study, on T cells in Graves' hyperthyroidism and ophthalmopathy. The second investigation adds: A patient counted as having stable Graves' hyperthyroidism if no progression to ophthalmopathy occurred over 18 months of follow-up. Hyperthyroidism patients were aged 18 to 65 years and newly diagnosed, with disease duration of less than 2 months. Any patient with an uncontrolled infection, another autoimmune disease, pregnancy or lactation was excluded. Clinical symptoms, serum thyroxine and TRAb, thyroid ultrasound, and orbital computed tomography formed the basis for the diagnoses. The TCR CDR3 was subjected to a first round of RT-PCR using the HTBI primer set and the Qiagen OneStep RT-PCR kit. Blood samples also contained most of the expanded thyroid clonotypes (frequency above 0.001), which suggests that blood repertoires may reflect thyroid immune responses. In cross-validation, a model built on a 13 V-J signature told ophthalmopathy apart from stable hyperthyroidism with over 85% sensitivity and roughly 82% specificity, and in testing the same model reached 80%/75%. In validation, progression to ophthalmopathy was predicted by the model with around 70% sensitivity and 72.22% specificity, a median of about 6 months before onset. To identify TCR V-J signatures that set the groups apart, the researchers used a discovery cohort of about a hundred patients, made up of 40 to 45 with Graves' ophthalmopathy and 55 to 65 with stable Graves' hyperthyroidism. Prospective prediction of ophthalmopathy was tested in an independent validation cohort consisting of under 20 hyperthyroidism patients and around 16 patients who later progressed to ophthalmopathy. The 100 discovery patients were divided at random into training and test sets in a 7:3 ratio. Thyroid tissue and blood T-cell repertoires from about six Graves' hyperthyroidism patients were also compared in the study. Following sampling, methimazole starting at 30 mg daily was given to hyperthyroidism patients, and high-dose intravenous methylprednisolone was given to ophthalmopathy patients. A second multiplex PCR round built the libraries, followed by size selection and purification. The libraries were sequenced on an Illumina HiSeq2000 using paired-end 100 bp reads. SOAPnuke was used to process the raw data, throwing out any read that contained adapters or uncalled bases, had a mean Phred below 15, or lacked an exact constant-primer or identifier match. COPE v1.2.5 was used to merge high-quality paired reads, and clonotypes were defined as unique nucleotide sequences. MiTCR v1.1 was used to align the clonotypes against IMGT TRBV, TRBD and TRBJ reference segments. The analysis included only V-J combinations with a frequency above 0.0001, which together covered around 99% of the repertoires. The TCS score was defined as F50 (clonal expansion) divided by E x V (chaos), with BLOSUM62-based TCRdist calculated between CDR3 peptides within each V-J. Welch's t-statistics and random forest reduced just over 500 V-J features to around 14, which were used in a naive Bayes classifier (R e1071). Sample size was not statistically predetermined, and investigators were not blinded to group allocation. The paper describes TCR Vbeta CDR3 sequencing of around 140 peripheral blood samples, made up of 43 ophthalmopathy patients, some 76 hyperthyroidism patients and roughly 17 progressor patients.

Specimen: peripheral blood mononuclear cells (PBMCs), collected at new diagnosis, from a patient treated with antithyroid drugs. The clonotype comes from a man between 18 and 29 years old with Graves disease. Donor details come from another sample of the same person, matched by shared clones. The rearrangement joined TRBV7-2 to TRBJ2-6; 13 nucleotides in the junction match TRBD2. The DNA sequence reads TGTGCCAGCAGCCCTCGGACTAGCGGGAGCCAATCTGGGGCCAACGTCCTGACTTTC. Translated, this is CASSPRTSGSQSGANVLTF.